The present T cell receptor beta chain was sequenced within a study of cytomegalovirus exposure and HLA in healthy donors (TCRdb year 2017). The study in broad terms: According to an earlier analysis of several hundred of the donors, about 190 million T cells yielded 117 million unique TCR beta sequences and around 300 Gb of sequence data. An early release covering 500 to 750 HLA-typed donors comprised 250 to 350 gigabases of sequencing data and 85 million to 100 million unique TCR sequences. The genetic ancestry cluster associated with self-reported Caucasian donors included about 81% of the approximately 430 genotyped donors. The study aimed to test whether cataloging public T cell receptors could reveal signatures of past pathogen exposure. The study used immunosequencing to profile the T cell repertoires of 670 or so subjects and linked those repertoires to cytomegalovirus serostatus. A separate validation cohort of approximately 120 different subjects was used in addition to the roughly 700-subject first cohort. To predict cytomegalovirus infection status, the study brought together high-throughput TCR immunosequencing, statistical association of individual TCRs with disease status, and machine learning. In a later analysis, previously published TCR beta repertoires from several hundred donors were re-analyzed and high-resolution HLA genotyping was added so that TCR occurrence patterns could be studied. Rather than drawing on any new phenotypic data, the later analysis identified candidate immune exposures from TCR beta sequences and the way those sequences occurred across donors. To decide whether each TCR beta V gene segment behaved as functional or pseudogenic, an earlier analysis of approximately 620 of the donors relied on high-throughput TCR beta sequencing. Donor age, sex, ethnicity and CMV serostatus were compiled alongside the repertoire data. A later genetic analysis used genome-wide SNP genotypes for about 60% of the roughly 700 donors, treating that subset as a discovery cohort. Every repertoire in the discovery cohort had been generated on one and the same sequencing platform. HLA typing covered class I and class II loci at four-digit resolution. Typing coverage differed by locus: A, B, C, DRB1 and DQB1 were typed in roughly 629-640 donors, DQA1 in 500 to 550, DPA1 in roughly 590, and DPB1 in roughly 450. Because of strong linkage in the cohort, five DR-DQ haplotypes were treated as single units for association and clustering. Across about 370 genotyped donors of the cohort, an average of roughly 230,000 unique TCR beta nucleotide sequences per donor were sequenced, and roughly 20% of those sequences were non-productive. The paper as a whole reports these results and caveats: The sequencing pipeline was judged likely to have produced a cluster of highly shared sequence variants as a technical artifact. CMV serostatus was the only immune exposure information available for the cohort. A later analysis found that HLA-associated TCR beta chains were more clonally expanded and had lower generation probabilities than equally common non-associated chains. A few of the identified cytomegalovirus-associated TCR beta chains were confirmed in vitro to be specific for cytomegalovirus antigens. Correlated functional status among segregating V segments might reflect linkage disequilibrium, but an unknown experimental factor could not be ruled out. Only TCR beta chains were sequenced in this cohort, and the absence of alpha or paired-chain data limited detectable features. At a false discovery rate of 0.05, a later analysis linked around 15,000 TCR beta sequences to specific HLA alleles. A further reported finding was that TCR beta sequences accurately predicted the HLA-A and HLA-B alleles for most subjects in the first cohort. Roughly uniform sequencing depth across donors was assumed in presence/absence analyses, although this assumption may not hold. According to a later analysis, parvovirus B19, influenza, CMV and Epstein-Barr virus appeared linked to several top co-occurrence clusters. The study gave a list of roughly 150 TCR beta chains associated with cytomegalovirus. An association between a missense DCLRE1C variant and V-gene and J-gene trimming of TCR beta chains was found in a later genetic analysis and replicated in an independent cohort. Because the 87-base-pair reads could not distinguish some IMGT-functional V segments, including TRBV6-2 and TRBV6-3, those segments were excluded. Most CMV-associated TCR beta chains appeared to be HLA-restricted in a later analysis, and the HLA associations seemed to be driven largely by CMV exposure. Most TCR sequences were observed very rarely across donors, whereas some public TCRs were present in many individuals. When HLA alleles, especially DR and DQ, strongly co-occurred, TCR associations were difficult to assign to individual alleles. The authors suggested that the approach could potentially be extended to other disease states and immunological phenotypes. In both the original and validation cohorts, the classifier was reported to diagnose cytomegalovirus status with high specificity and sensitivity. Compared with the roughly 600-donor mean, donors in an Asian-associated ancestry cluster had fewer N-insertions in productive TCRs, according to a later genetic analysis. Because HLA typing was missing for some donors at each locus, association tests included only the typed subset. The earlier analysis of some 560 of the donors excluded approximately 15 rarely observed V segments, including chromosome 9 orphons, because counts were too low. In an earlier analysis of a few hundred of the donors, most TCR beta V segments were observed in productive rearrangements about 90% or about 30% of the time, broadly matching IMGT annotations. In a later analysis, TCR association rates were found to vary across HLA loci, with the most associated TCRs seen for DRB1 alleles and the fewest for HLA-C alleles.

With regard to this clone: Its antigen target is currently unknown. No base quality information exists; no much larger clone differs at one position.

In total, approximately 700 healthy bone marrow donors made up the cohort. At the time of sampling, all cohort members were nominally healthy, though unrecorded immune exposures were likely present. The donor was CMV seronegative and belonged to the group of over 350 seronegative cohort members. A peripheral blood sample was collected from each donor, and TCR beta sequencing was performed on peripheral blood mononuclear cells. The Qiagen DNeasy Blood Extraction Kit was used to extract genomic DNA from the blood cell samples. Deletion took 2 bases off V and 3 bases off J, with a span of 9 bases between the germline ends. CDR1 SGHTA and CDR2 FQGNSA are derived from the germline V gene. Reading from cysteine to phenylalanine, the CDR3 counts 14 amino acids. Just the 42-base CDR3 DNA is kept, in frame starting at base 1. Libraries were built with the immunoSEQ multiplex PCR assay. The multiplex PCR relied on a mix of 60 forward primers for TCR Vbeta segments and 13 reverse primers for TCR Jbeta segments. The CDR3 region of rearranged TCR beta genes was amplified from genomic DNA by a multiplex PCR assay. The Illumina HiSeq System was used to sequence the amplified TCR beta libraries as 87-base-pair reads. The source study handled its data this way. A later analysis tallied about 77 million unique TCR beta chains across the approximately 670 repertoires, and about 12 million of those chains were shared by two or more donors. Raw reads were error-corrected and collapsed into unique sequences with a nearest-neighbor algorithm that merged closely related sequences to remove PCR and sequencing errors. To assign V, D and J gene segments, CDR3 sequences were aligned to IMGT reference sequences. For a sequence to be retained, at least a six-nucleotide match to both a V gene segment and a J gene segment was required. A rearrangement counted as productive if the CDR3 had no stop codons and remained in frame with V and J, and every other rearrangement counted as non-productive. CDR3 was defined by IMGT convention, running from the second conserved V-encoded cysteine to the conserved J-encoded phenylalanine. The earlier analysis of about 610 of the donors excluded any sequence lacking an unambiguous match to a single V gene segment. In an earlier analysis of about 590 of the donors, a V segment was called functional when productive rearrangements were above 56.7%, and segregating when the standard deviation between donors exceeded 5%. A statistical classification framework was developed to diagnose cytomegalovirus status using the catalog of TCR beta chain sequences. In a later analysis, V and J genes were assigned by comparing TCR nucleotide sequences against IMGT/GENE-DB human TR gene sequences. The TCRdist pipeline was used in a later analysis to assign CDR3 sequences and most-parsimonious VDJ recombination scenarios. In a later analysis, each TCR beta chain was defined by its CDR3 amino acid sequence together with its V-gene family, and reads without a unique V-gene family were excluded. As a way to deal with suspected cross-contamination and a sequencing artifact, a later analysis dropped roughly 620 nucleotide sequences that were highly shared and had low generation probability. A later analysis calculated a clonal expansion index for each public chain from normalized within-repertoire ranks of inferred template counts. In a later analysis, generation probabilities were computed with a VDJ recombination model fitted to out-of-frame rearrangements, and the resulting probabilities were checked against IGoR. In a later analysis, TCR-TCR, TCR-HLA and TCR-CMV co-occurrence was scored with hypergeometric tests, and a repertoire-size bias correction was applied to TCR pairs. To estimate false discovery rates, a later analysis permuted the HLA or CMV assignments 20 times. In a later analysis, co-occurring TCRs were grouped with DBSCAN, and TCRdist sequence similarity was added when clustering was performed within HLA-allele-positive subsets. Co-occurrence clustering excluded repertoires with fewer than 30,000 or more than 120,000 public chains, plus five with anomalous nucleotide sharing. Not all clones reach the TCRdb copy of this immuneACCESS table, which keeps in-frame sequences only. Checked studies attribute under half of the gap to unresolved V genes and leave the rest unexplained. That table is the source of V, J and clone size, and D and trimming were worked out from the DNA. The sample table shows 150,000 to 200,000 clones, and more than 65% are seen once. The ten largest clones take up roughly 1.7% of the sample.

The sequenced material came from PBMCs. The sequence derives from a woman aged 25 to 39 in good health and CMV-seronegative. The chain couples TRBV7-2 to TRBJ2-3; the D gene is not confidently resolved. The nucleotides read TGTGCCAGCAGCTTACCCGACAATACAGATACGCAGTATTTT. This is translated as CASSLPDNTDTQYF.